In its sample, the clone carrying this T cell receptor (beta chain) was seen many times. These data are taken from a study of T cells in Graves' hyperthyroidism and ophthalmopathy. Those patients with uncontrolled infection, other autoimmune disease, pregnancy or lactation were excluded. Diagnostic assessment was based on clinical symptoms, serum thyroxine and TRAb, thyroid ultrasound and orbital computed tomography. PBMCs were derived from under 13 ml fresh peripheral blood. It was RNA transcripts that yielded the amplified TCR beta CDR3 regions. HTBI primers were the set used in a first-round RT-PCR of the TCR CDR3. TCRdb redid the calling of the multiplex PCR reads with MiXCR, one entry per CDR3 protein. Among some 570,000 distinct CDR3 sequences listed, approximately 17% were seen once. Germline V gives CDR1 LGHDT, CDR2 YNNKEL (reference sequence). CDR3 length equals 14 residues. With V trimmed by 4 bases and J by 0 bases, 2 bases remained unmatched.

This clonotype was sampled from a woman aged 18-35 years with Graves' ophthalmopathy. The chain uses TRBV3-1 and TRBJ1-1; 7 positions match TRBD1. Specimen: blood. The CDR3 protein is CASSPGQLNTEAFF. CDR3 coding DNA: TGTGCCAGCAGCCCGGGACAGCTGAACACTGAAGCTTTCTTT.